The 29 T cell receptor beta chains below were found in one sample sequenced in a study of blood T cell repertoires in COVID-19. TCRdb's table, derived via immunoSEQ multiplex PCR, lists solely in-frame clones and lacks some. The sample holds 310,000 or so clones, about nine tenths seen once. The sample comprised peripheral blood. The receptors were gathered from a woman aged 50 to 60 who had recovered from COVID-19.

This clone has a handful of counts. The chain uses TRBV6-5 and TRBJ2-6; D is perhaps TRBD1 (5 bases). CDR3 length: 15 residues. The ends were cut back, 3 bases at V and 0 bases at J, with 6 bases in the middle. Germline CDR1 MNHEY, CDR2 SVGAGI. The CDR3 sequence is CASSYDSSGANVLTF. Here the CDR3 DNA reads TGTGCCAGCAGTTATGACAGCTCTGGGGCCAACGTCCTGACTTTC.

This rearrangement joins TRBV5-6 to TRBJ1-5, with D maybe TRBD1 (5 bases). The V gene lost 0 bases and the J gene lost 2 bases, with 9 bases spanning the gap. The CDR3 has 15 amino acids. CDR1 SGHDT and CDR2 YYEEEE come from the germline V gene. As DNA, the CDR3 is TGTGCCAGCAGCTTGGAAGGGGTCGGCAATCAGCCCCAGCATTTT. Translated, it gives CASSLEGVGNQPQHF. The whole variable domain, filled in from reference TRBV5-6 and TRBJ1-5, reads DAGVTQSPTHLIKTRGQQVTLRCSPKSGHDTVSWYQQALGQGPQFIFQYYEEEERQRGNFPDRFSGHQFPNYSSELNVNALLLGDSALYLCASSLEGVGNQPQHFGDGTRLSIL.

This clone was detected only once. The V gene is TRBV7-3, the J gene TRBJ2-1; TRBD2 matches 9 bases. Germline CDR1 is SGHTA and CDR2 is FQGTGA. The CDR3 is 15 residues long. Trimming removed 5 bases from V and 6 bases from J; junction bases left unmatched: 8. In DNA, the CDR3 is TGTGCCAGCAGCCCCTCGGGACTAGCTAGCAATGAGCAGTTCTTC. This encodes CASSPSGLASNEQFF.

The rearrangement uses TRBV9 and TRBJ1-1, with 7 nucleotides matching TRBD1. V lost 0 bases and J lost 7; bases outside the gene matches: 3. Germline V gene sequence: CDR1 SGDLS, CDR2 YYNGEE. This CDR3 comprises 13 residues. In nucleotides, the CDR3 is TGTGCCAGCAGCGTAGGGGACAGTGGTGAAGCTTTCTTT. Translation gives CASSVGDSGEAFF.

This chain uses TRBV3-1 (or the pseudogene TRBV3-2) with TRBJ2-4; 8 nucleotides match TRBD2. Germline loops: CDR1 LGHDT, CDR2 YNNKEL (reference sequence). This CDR3 contains 18 residues. Losses at the gene ends were 1 base for V and 2 bases for J; bases not matched to a gene: 10. CDR3: CASSQGPGGGGPKNIQYF. The DNA of the CDR3 is TGTGCCAGCAGCCAAGGCCCCGGGGGGGGAGGGCCCAAAAACATTCAGTACTTC.

This rearrangement joins TRBV19 to TRBJ2-4; maybe TRBD1 (5 bases). Looked up from germline, CDR1 is LNHDA and CDR2 is SQIVND (reference sequence). V was trimmed by 0 bases and J by 9 bases, leaving 15 bases between them. The CDR3 length is 15 residues. CDR3 sequence (DNA): TGTGCCAGTAGTATAGATAGTTCCGCTGGGGCCATTCAGTACTTC. Its protein is CASSIDSSAGAIQYF.

The chain combines TRBV29-1 with TRBJ2-1; TRBD2 aligns across 9 bases. The germline gives CDR1 SQVTM, CDR2 ANQGSEA. V was clipped by 4 bases and J by 6 bases; unmatched bases: 10. This CDR3 contains 15 residues. The CDR3 nucleotides are TGCAGCGTTGGGAGTCCTGGACTAGCGATCAATGAGCAGTTCTTC. As protein: CSVGSPGLAINEQFF.

The J gene is TRBJ2-2, the V gene TRBV18; TRBD1 matches at 7 bases. Germline lookup yields CDR1 KGHSH and CDR2 LQKENI. The CDR3 is made up of 15 amino acids. J gave up 5 bases and V 2 bases, and 5 bases lay outside the gene matches. CDR3 coding DNA: TGTGCCAGCTCACCAGTCGGGACAGATACCGGGGAGCTGTTTTTT. As protein: CASSPVGTDTGELFF.

This CDR3 reads CASSARQVNTEAFF. For the CDR3, the DNA is TGTGCCAGCAGCGCCCGACAGGTGAACACTGAAGCTTTCTTT. This chain links TRBV7-9 with TRBJ1-1; weak D call: TRBD1 (6 bases). Germline CDR1 and CDR2: SEHNR and FQNEAQ (reference sequence). V dropped 5 bases and J dropped 0 bases, with 10 bases sitting between them. The CDR3 contains 14 residues. Combining the CDR3 with reference TRBV7-9 and TRBJ1-1 gives the whole variable domain DTGVSQNPRHKITKRGQNVTFRCDPISEHNRLYWYRQTLGQGPEFLTYFQNEAQLEKSRLLSDRFSAERPKGSFSTLEIQRTEQGDSAMYLCASSARQVNTEAFFGQGTRLTVV.

The chain recombines TRBV10-2 with TRBJ1-1; possible D gene TRBD1, 5 bases. The V and J ends lost 6 bases and 3 bases respectively, with 17 bases between them. Per germline, CDR1 WSHSY and CDR2 SAAADI. This CDR3 is 15 amino acids long. The CDR3 sequence: CASRTNRGGYTEAFF. CDR3 DNA sequence: TGCGCCAGCAGGACCAATCGGGGGGGTTACACTGAAGCTTTCTTT.

V usage is TRBV6-2 or TRBV6-3 and J usage is TRBJ1-2; D is possibly TRBD1 (6 bases). Germline V lookup: CDR1 MNHEY, CDR2 SVGEGT. V gave up 5 bases and J gave up 5 bases, with 21 bases separating them. CDR3 length: 16 amino acids. CDR3 amino acids: CASSDPTGWGRYGYTF. The CDR3 DNA follows: TGTGCCAGCAGTGACCCGACAGGATGGGGGAGATATGGCTACACCTTC.

The chain recombines TRBV29-1 with TRBJ1-2, with D possibly being TRBD1 (5 bases). Germline-derived CDR1 and CDR2 are SQVTM and ANQGSEA. V was cut by 5 bases and J by 6 bases, with 13 bases left in between. This CDR3 is 12 amino acids long. The CDR3 spells CSVTDRFDGYTF. The CDR3 DNA sequence: TGCAGCGTTACCGACAGATTCGATGGCTACACCTTC.

This clone was observed once. The rearrangement joins TRBV7-2 to TRBJ2-3, with unresolved D. V gave up 5 bases and J gave up 2 bases, with 11 bases separating them. The germline gives CDR1 SGHTA, CDR2 FQGNSA. CDR3 length: 14 amino acids. The CDR3 DNA sequence: TGTGCCAGCAGCCTGGGCTCTGTCACAGATACGCAGTATTTT. Amino acid sequence: CASSLGSVTDTQYF.

The CDR3 DNA is TGTGCCAGCGGAAGCAGGGGGCTTGGGACTGAAGCTTTCTTT. Translated: CASGSRGLGTEAFF. The chain is built from TRBV6-5 and TRBJ1-1; 8 nucleotides line up with TRBD1. The ends lost 8 bases at V and 5 bases at J; junction bases unmatched: 10. Germline loops: CDR1 MNHEY, CDR2 SVGAGI. The CDR3 is 14 residues long.

V and J are TRBV3-1 (or the pseudogene TRBV3-2) and TRBJ1-1, with a possible D match to TRBD1 (5 bases). The V end was cut by 3 bases, the J end by 6 bases, with 17 bases between. This CDR3 has 15 residues. Germline-derived CDR1 and CDR2 are LGHDT and YNNKEL (reference sequence). The CDR3 spells CASSHPPGEGSEAFF. CDR3 nucleotides: TGTGCCAGCAGCCATCCCCCGGGGGAGGGCTCTGAAGCTTTCTTT.

The chain links TRBV27 to TRBJ2-3, with 8 positions matching TRBD1. V was clipped by 5 bases and J by 4 bases; unmatched bases: 8. The CDR3 loop spans 15 amino acids. Germline CDR1 and CDR2: MNHEY and SMNVEV (reference sequence). The CDR3 here is CASSRTGFYPDTQYF. CDR3 bases: TGTGCCAGCAGTAGGACAGGGTTCTATCCAGATACGCAGTATTTT.

V gene TRBV27 combines with J gene TRBJ2-1; D unclear. Deletions cut 3 bases from V and 10 bases from J, with 13 bases between. Looked up from germline, CDR1 is MNHEY and CDR2 is SMNVEV (reference sequence). CDR3 length: 13 amino acids. CDR3 protein: CASSFDLASEQFF. The CDR3 bases are TGTGCCAGCAGTTTTGATTTGGCCTCAGAGCAGTTCTTC.

The chain links TRBV2 to TRBJ1-2; tentatively, D is TRBD1 (6 bases). Trimming took off 4 bases at V and 10 bases at J, with 16 bases between the two ends. CDR1 SNHLY and CDR2 FYNNEI come from the germline V gene. There are 13 residues in the CDR3. CDR3 loop: CASSVRQGTHYTF. CDR3 coding DNA: TGTGCCAGCAGTGTACGTCAGGGGACCCACTACACCTTC.

This rearrangement joins TRBV18 to TRBJ2-6; D not certain. V gave up 0 bases and J gave up 0 bases, with 15 bases separating them. CDR3 length: 19 amino acids. Germline V lookup: CDR1 KGHSH, CDR2 LQKENI. The DNA for the CDR3 is TGTGCCAGCTCACCACCTCTTCCGCCAGGTATCTCTGGGGCCAACGTCCTGACTTTC. Translation gives CASSPPLPPGISGANVLTF.

J is TRBJ1-3 and V is TRBV11-2; D possibly corresponds to TRBD1 (6 bases). This CDR3 spans 15 amino acids. V lost 4 bases and J 0 bases, leaving 10 bases between the germline ends. Germline values: CDR1 SGHAT, CDR2 FQNNGV. The CDR3 reads CASSSDSSSGNTIYF. Written as DNA, the CDR3 is TGTGCCAGCAGCTCGGACAGTAGCTCTGGAAACACCATATATTTT.

V is TRBV11-2 and J is TRBJ1-1; possible D gene TRBD1, 6 bases. Trimming pared 3 bases from V and 11 bases from J, leaving 13 bases between. The CDR3 runs to 12 residues. CDR1 is SGHAT and CDR2 is FQNNGV in the germline V gene. This chain's CDR3 is CASSFNRVEAFF. CDR3 bases: TGTGCCAGCAGCTTTAACAGGGTTGAGGCTTTCTTT. The variable domain in full, with the rest retrieved from reference TRBV11-2 and TRBJ1-1, is EAGVAQSPRYKIIEKRQSVAFWCNPISGHATLYWYQQILGQGPKLLIQFQNNGVVDDSQLPKDRFSAERLKGVDSTLKIQPAKLEDSAVYLCASSFNRVEAFFGQGTRLTVV.

V is TRBV29-1 and J is TRBJ1-1; D gene uncertain. CDR1 is SQVTM and CDR2 is ANQGSEA in the germline V gene. V gave up 7 bases and J gave up 0 bases, with 12 bases separating them. This CDR3 region has 13 residues. CDR3 nucleotides: TGCAGCGCTTCGGGAAATATGAACACTGAAGCTTTCTTT. Protein: CSASGNMNTEAFF.

The chain uses TRBV28 and TRBJ2-1; 12 positions match TRBD2. Germline CDR1 reads MDHEN; CDR2 reads SYDVKM. This CDR3 has 16 residues. J was trimmed by 9 bases and V by 4 bases; bases with no gene match: 10. The CDR3 is CASSSPTSGSSREQFF. The CDR3 DNA sequence: TGTGCCAGCAGTTCTCCGACTAGCGGGAGCTCCCGTGAGCAGTTCTTC.

This chain connects TRBV28 to TRBJ2-1; 8 bases agree with TRBD2. Germline assignment: CDR1 MDHEN and CDR2 SYDVKM. The CDR3 consists of 15 residues. V lost 1 base and J lost 8; bases outside the gene matches: 7. CDR3 coding DNA: TGTGCCAGCAGTTTATCGGGAGGGCCAAGAGATGAGCAGTTCTTC. Its protein product is CASSLSGGPRDEQFF. Looking up the rest from reference TRBV28 and TRBJ2-1 gives the full variable domain: DVKVTQSSRYLVKRTGEKVFLECVQDMDHENMFWYRQDPGLGLRLIYFSYDVKMKEKGDIPEGYSVSREKKERFSLILESASTNQTSMYLCASSLSGGPRDEQFFGPGTRLTVL.

V gene TRBV30 combines with J gene TRBJ1-4; D is possibly TRBD1 (5 bases). The CDR3 loop spans 16 amino acids. Trimming took off 2 bases at V and 4 bases at J, with 17 bases between the two ends. CDR1 is GTSNPN, CDR2 SVGIG, per germline (reference sequence). The CDR3 coding sequence is TGTGCCTGGAGTCGACAGCTCTCAGCCCTTAATGAAAAACTGTTTTTT. Encoded protein: CAWSRQLSALNEKLFF.

This clone has a handful of counts. This sequence joins TRBV5-4 and TRBJ2-7, with 8 bases matching TRBD2. The CDR3 extends over 19 amino acids. CDR1 SGHNT and CDR2 YYREEE come from the germline V gene (reference sequence). Trimming took 1 base from V and 1 from J; bases not matched to a gene: 16. The CDR3 protein is CASSLIRSGFSGVSYEQYF. The CDR3 DNA is TGTGCCAGCAGCTTGATCCGCTCCGGTTTTAGCGGGGTATCCTACGAGCAGTACTTC. Based on the CDR3 plus reference TRBV5-4 and TRBJ2-7, the full variable domain is ETGVTQSPTHLIKTRGQQVTLRCSSQSGHNTVSWYQQALGQGPQFIFQYYREEENGRGNFPPRFSGLQFPNYSSELNVNALELDDSALYLCASSLIRSGFSGVSYEQYFGPGTRLTVT.

The chain is built from TRBV19 and TRBJ1-5; D ambiguous. Germline CDR1 LNHDA, CDR2 SQIVND (reference sequence). Trimming stripped 3 bases from V and 1 base from J, with 10 bases between. The CDR3 covers 15 residues. The CDR3 nucleotides are TGTGCCAGTAGTATGGGAGATATCAGCAATCAGCCCCAGCATTTT. This gives the protein CASSMGDISNQPQHF.

This sequence joins TRBV5-1 and TRBJ1-2, with D perhaps TRBD1 (5 bases). V shed 0 bases and J shed 8 bases, with 17 bases lying between them. This CDR3 region has 15 residues. Germline V gene lookup returns CDR1 SGHRS and CDR2 YFSETQ. The CDR3 protein is CASSLGGNRQQGYTF. The CDR3 DNA follows: TGCGCCAGCAGCTTGGGCGGGAACAGGCAGCAAGGCTACACCTTC. Together with reference TRBV5-1 and TRBJ1-2, the CDR3 gives the full variable domain: KAGVTQTPRYLIKTRGQQVTLSCSPISGHRSVSWYQQTPGQGLQFLFEYFSETQRNKGNFPGRFSGRQFSNSRSEMNVSTLELGDSALYLCASSLGGNRQQGYTFGSGTRLTVV.

The genes are TRBV6-5 and TRBJ2-2, with D tentatively TRBD2 (6 bases). Germline V lookup: CDR1 MNHEY, CDR2 SVGAGI. The V end lost 3 bases, the J end lost 6 bases, and 11 bases lay between the germline ends. CDR3 size: 14 residues. CDR3 coding DNA: TGTGCCAGCAGTTATGCGGGACTTTCCGGGGAGCTGTTTTTT. Amino acids: CASSYAGLSGELFF.